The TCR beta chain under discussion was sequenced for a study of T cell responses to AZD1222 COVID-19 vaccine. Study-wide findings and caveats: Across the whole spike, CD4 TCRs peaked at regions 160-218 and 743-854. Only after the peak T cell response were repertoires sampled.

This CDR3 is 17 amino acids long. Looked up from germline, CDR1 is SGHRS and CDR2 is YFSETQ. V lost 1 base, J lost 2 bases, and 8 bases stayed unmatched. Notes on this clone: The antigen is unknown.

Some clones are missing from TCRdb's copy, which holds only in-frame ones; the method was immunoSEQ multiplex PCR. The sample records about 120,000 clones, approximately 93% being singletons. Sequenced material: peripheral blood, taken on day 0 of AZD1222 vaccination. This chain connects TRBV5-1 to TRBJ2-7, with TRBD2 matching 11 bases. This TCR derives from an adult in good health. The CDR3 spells CASSLRTLAGGPYEQYF. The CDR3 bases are TGCGCCAGCAGCTTGAGGACCCTAGCGGGGGGACCCTACGAGCAGTACTTC.